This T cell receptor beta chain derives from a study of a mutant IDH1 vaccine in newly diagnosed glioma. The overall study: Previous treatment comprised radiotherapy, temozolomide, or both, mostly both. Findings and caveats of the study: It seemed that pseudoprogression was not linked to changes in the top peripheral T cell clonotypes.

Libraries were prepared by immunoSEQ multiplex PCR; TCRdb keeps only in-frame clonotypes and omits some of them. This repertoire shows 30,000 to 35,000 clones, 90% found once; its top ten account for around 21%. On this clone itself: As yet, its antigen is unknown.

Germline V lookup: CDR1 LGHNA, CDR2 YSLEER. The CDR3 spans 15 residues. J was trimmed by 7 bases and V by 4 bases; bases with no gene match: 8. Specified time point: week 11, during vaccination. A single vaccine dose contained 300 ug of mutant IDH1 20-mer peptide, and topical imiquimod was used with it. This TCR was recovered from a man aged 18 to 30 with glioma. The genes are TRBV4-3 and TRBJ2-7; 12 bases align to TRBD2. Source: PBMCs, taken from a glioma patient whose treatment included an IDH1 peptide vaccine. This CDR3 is CASSPLAGGPNEQYF. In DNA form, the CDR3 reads TGCGCCAGCAGCCCCCTAGCGGGAGGGCCGAATGAGCAGTACTTC.